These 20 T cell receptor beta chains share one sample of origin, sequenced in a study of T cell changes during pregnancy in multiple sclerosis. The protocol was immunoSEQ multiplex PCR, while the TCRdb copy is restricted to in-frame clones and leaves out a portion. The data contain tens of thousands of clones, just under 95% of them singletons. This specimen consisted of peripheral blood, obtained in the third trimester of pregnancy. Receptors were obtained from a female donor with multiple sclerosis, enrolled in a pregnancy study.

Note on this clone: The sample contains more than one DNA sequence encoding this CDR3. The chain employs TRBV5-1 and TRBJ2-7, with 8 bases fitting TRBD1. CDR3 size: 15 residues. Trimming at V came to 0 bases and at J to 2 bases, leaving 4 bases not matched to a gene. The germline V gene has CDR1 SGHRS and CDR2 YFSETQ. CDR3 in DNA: TGCGCCAGCAGCTTGGGGACAGGGATAACCTACGAGCAGTACTTC. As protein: CASSLGTGITYEQYF.

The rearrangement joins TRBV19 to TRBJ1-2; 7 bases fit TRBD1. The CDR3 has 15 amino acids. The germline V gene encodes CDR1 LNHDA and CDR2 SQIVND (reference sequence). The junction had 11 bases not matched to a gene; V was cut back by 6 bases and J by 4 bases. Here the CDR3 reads CASSNGQVNLYGYTF. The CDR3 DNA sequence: TGTGCCAGTAGCAACGGACAGGTTAATCTCTATGGCTACACCTTC.

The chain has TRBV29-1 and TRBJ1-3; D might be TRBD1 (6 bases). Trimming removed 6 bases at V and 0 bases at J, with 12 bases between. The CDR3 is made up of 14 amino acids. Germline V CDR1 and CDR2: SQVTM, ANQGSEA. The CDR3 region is CSVNGQFSGNTIYF. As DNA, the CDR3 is TGCAGCGTCAACGGACAGTTCTCTGGAAACACCATATATTTT.

Here the CDR3 DNA reads TGTGCCAGCAGCGGAGGGACAGGGTCGACCAATTGGGATCAGCCCCAGCATTTT. Translated, it gives CASSGGTGSTNWDQPQHF. The chain employs TRBV2 and TRBJ1-5; 9 positions match TRBD1. The ends lost 6 bases at V and 5 bases at J; junction bases unmatched: 17. Germline CDR1 is SNHLY and CDR2 is FYNNEI. The CDR3 loop spans 18 amino acids. The full variable domain, its missing parts supplied by reference TRBV2 and TRBJ1-5, is EPEVTQTPSHQVTQMGQEVILRCVPISNHLYFYWYRQILGQKVEFLVSFYNNEISEKSEIFDDQFSVERPDGSNFTLKIRSTKLEDSAMYFCASSGGTGSTNWDQPQHFGDGTRLSIL.

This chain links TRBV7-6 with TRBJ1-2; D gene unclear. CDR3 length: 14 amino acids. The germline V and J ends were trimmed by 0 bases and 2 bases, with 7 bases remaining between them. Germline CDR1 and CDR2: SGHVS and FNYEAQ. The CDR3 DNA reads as TGTGCCAGCAGCTTAGCCCCAGAAAACTATGGCTACACCTTC. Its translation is CASSLAPENYGYTF.

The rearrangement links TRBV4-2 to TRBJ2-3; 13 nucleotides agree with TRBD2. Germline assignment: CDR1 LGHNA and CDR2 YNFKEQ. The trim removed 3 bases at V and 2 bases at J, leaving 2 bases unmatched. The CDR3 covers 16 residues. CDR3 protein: CASSHGTSGTTDTQYF. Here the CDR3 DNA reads TGTGCCAGCAGCCACGGGACTAGCGGGACCACAGATACGCAGTATTTT.

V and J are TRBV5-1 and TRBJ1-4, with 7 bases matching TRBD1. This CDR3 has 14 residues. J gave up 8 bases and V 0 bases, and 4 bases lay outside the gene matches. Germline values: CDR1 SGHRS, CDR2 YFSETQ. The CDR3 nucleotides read TGCGCCAGCAGCTTGGAAGCAGGGGGAGAAAAACTGTTTTTT. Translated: CASSLEAGGEKLFF.

CDR3 DNA: TGTGCCACCAGCAGAGATCTAACAGCTGGAAACACCATATATTTT. Translation gives CATSRDLTAGNTIYF. V is TRBV15 and J is TRBJ1-3; D ambiguous. Germline assignment: CDR1 LNHNV and CDR2 YYDKDF (reference sequence). The ends were cut back, 0 bases at V and 2 bases at J, with 8 bases in the middle. The CDR3 loop spans 15 amino acids. Supplemented by reference TRBV15 and TRBJ1-3, the full variable domain reads DAMVIQNPRYQVTQFGKPVTLSCSQTLNHNVMYWYQQKSSQAPKLLFHYYDKDFNNEADTPDNFQSRRPNTSFCFLDIRSPGLGDTAMYLCATSRDLTAGNTIYFGEGSWLTVV.

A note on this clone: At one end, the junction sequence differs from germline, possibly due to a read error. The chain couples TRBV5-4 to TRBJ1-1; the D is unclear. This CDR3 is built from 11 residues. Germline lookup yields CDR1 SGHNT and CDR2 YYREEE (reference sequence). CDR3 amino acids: CATAGLAGWAF. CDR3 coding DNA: TGTGCCACCGCTGGACTAGCGGGGTGGGCCTTT.

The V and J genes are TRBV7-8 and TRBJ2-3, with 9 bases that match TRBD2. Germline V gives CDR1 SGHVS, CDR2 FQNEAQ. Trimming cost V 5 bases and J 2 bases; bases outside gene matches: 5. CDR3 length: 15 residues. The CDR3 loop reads CASSPGLANTDTQYF. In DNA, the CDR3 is TGTGCCAGCAGCCCGGGACTAGCAAACACAGATACGCAGTATTTT.

The CDR3 sequence: CASSLTDRGRDEQYF. The CDR3 DNA is TGTGCCAGCAGCTTGACCGACAGGGGTCGCGATGAGCAGTACTTC. V gene TRBV7-2 combines with J gene TRBJ2-7; 8 positions match TRBD1. The CDR3 loop spans 15 amino acids. CDR1 is SGHTA, CDR2 FQGNSA, per germline. Losses at the gene ends were 3 bases for V and 7 bases for J; bases not matched to a gene: 11.

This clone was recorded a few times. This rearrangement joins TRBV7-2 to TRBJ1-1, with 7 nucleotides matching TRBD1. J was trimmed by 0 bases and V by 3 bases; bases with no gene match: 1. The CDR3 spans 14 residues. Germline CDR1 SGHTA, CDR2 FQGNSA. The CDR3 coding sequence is TGTGCCAGCAGCTTGGACAGGATGAACACTGAAGCTTTCTTT. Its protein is CASSLDRMNTEAFF.

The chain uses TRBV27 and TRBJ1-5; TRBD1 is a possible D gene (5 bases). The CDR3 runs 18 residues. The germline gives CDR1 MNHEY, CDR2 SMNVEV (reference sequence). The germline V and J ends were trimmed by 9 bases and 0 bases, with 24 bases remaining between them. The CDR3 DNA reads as TGTGCCAGGGGGCGGGTACCCCCACGGGGGAATAGCAATCAGCCCCAGCATTTT. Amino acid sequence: CARGRVPPRGNSNQPQHF.

For the CDR3, the DNA is TGTGCCAGCAGCTCTAGCGGGAGGTACAGTCATGAGCAGTTCTTC. It encodes CASSSSGRYSHEQFF. This chain connects TRBV9 to TRBJ2-1; TRBD2 aligns across 11 bases. The V gene end was trimmed by 4 bases and the J gene end by 8 bases; junction bases not matched to a gene: 8. Germline CDR1 reads SGDLS; CDR2 reads YYNGEE. The CDR3 length is 15 residues.

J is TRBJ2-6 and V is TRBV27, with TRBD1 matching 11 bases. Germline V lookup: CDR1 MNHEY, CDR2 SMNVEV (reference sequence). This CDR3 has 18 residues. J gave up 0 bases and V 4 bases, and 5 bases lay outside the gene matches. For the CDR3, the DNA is TGTGCCAGCAGTTCCCCGGGACAGGGGGTCTCTGGGGCCAACGTCCTGACTTTC. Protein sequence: CASSSPGQGVSGANVLTF.

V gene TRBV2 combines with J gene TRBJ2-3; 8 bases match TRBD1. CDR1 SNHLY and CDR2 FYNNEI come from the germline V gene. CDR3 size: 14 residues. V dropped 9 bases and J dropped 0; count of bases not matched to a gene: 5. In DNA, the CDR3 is TGTGCCAGATCGACAGGGGTCAGCACAGATACGCAGTATTTT. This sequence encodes CARSTGVSTDTQYF.

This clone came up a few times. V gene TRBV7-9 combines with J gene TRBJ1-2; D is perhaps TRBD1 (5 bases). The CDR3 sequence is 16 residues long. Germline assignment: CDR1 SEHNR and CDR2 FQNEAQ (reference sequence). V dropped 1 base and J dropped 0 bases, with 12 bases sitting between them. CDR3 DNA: TGTGCCAGCAGCTTAGGCGGGACGGCTTCTAACTATGGCTACACCTTC. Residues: CASSLGGTASNYGYTF.

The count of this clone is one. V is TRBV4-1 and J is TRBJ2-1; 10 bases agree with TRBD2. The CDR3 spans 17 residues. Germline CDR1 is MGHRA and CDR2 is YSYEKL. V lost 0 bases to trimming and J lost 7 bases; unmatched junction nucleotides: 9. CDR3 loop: CASSQEFRGSGRNEQFF. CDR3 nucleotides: TGCGCCAGCAGCCAAGAATTCCGGGGTAGCGGGAGGAATGAGCAGTTCTTC.

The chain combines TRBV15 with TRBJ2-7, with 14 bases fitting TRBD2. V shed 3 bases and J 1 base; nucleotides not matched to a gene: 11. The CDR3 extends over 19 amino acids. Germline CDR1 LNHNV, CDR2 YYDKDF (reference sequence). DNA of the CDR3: TGTGCCACCAGCAGCAACCGGGGGACTAGCGGGAGTCGTTCCTACGAGCAGTACTTC. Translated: CATSSNRGTSGSRSYEQYF.

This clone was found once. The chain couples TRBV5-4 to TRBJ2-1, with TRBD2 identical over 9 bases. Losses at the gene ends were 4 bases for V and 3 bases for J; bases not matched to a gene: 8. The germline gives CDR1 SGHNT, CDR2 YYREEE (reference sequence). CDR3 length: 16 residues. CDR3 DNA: TGTGCCAGCAGCCTGCGACTAGCGGTAGACTACAATGAGCAGTTCTTC. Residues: CASSLRLAVDYNEQFF.